Listed below are T cell receptor beta chains from one sample, sequenced in a study of blood T cell repertoires in COVID-19. The protocol was immunoSEQ multiplex PCR, while the TCRdb copy is restricted to in-frame clones and leaves out a portion. This table has over 350,000 clones, approximately 93% appearing once. Sequencing was done on a sample of PBMCs or T cells enriched from blood (not recorded which). The receptors stem from a woman aged 40 to 50 who had been exposed to COVID-19. CDR3s include the opening cysteine and the closing phenylalanine or tryptophan. Each record gives: J gene, D gene, clone size, V gene, CDR3 DNA, CDR3 protein. D genes are given only for firm matches. The listing skips clone size in some rows; elsewhere it reads once, few, many or a size class.

TRBJ1-4 | TRBD1 | . | TRBV5-1 | TGCGCCAGCAGAGACCGACAGGGGGCTGAAAAACTGTTTTTT | CASRDRQGAEKLFF
TRBJ2-5 | . | . | TRBV5-1 | TGCGCCAGCAGCCCCCAGGGTAGGGTGGGATTAACCCAGTACTTC | CASSPQGRVGLTQYF
TRBJ2-2 | . | . | TRBV5-8 | TGTGCCAGCAGCCCCCTCCCCGGCACCGGGGAGCTGTTTTTT | CASSPLPGTGELFF
TRBJ1-1 | . | . | TRBV30 | TGTGCCTGGAGTGTTGGAGGGCACGCTTTCTTT | CAWSVGGHAFF
TRBJ1-4 | . | once | TRBV6-1 | TGTGCCAGCAGTGAAAATGACAGACGTGAAAAACTGTTTTTT | CASSENDRREKLFF
TRBJ2-7 | TRBD2 | . | TRBV4-3 | TGCGCCAGCAGCCAAACCGGGACTAGCGGAACCTACGAGCAGTACTTC | CASSQTGTSGTYEQYF
TRBJ1-2 | . | . | TRBV2 | TGTGCCAGCAGTGAAGGATCGGTGTGGAGTAACTATGGCTACACCTTC | CASSEGSVWSNYGYTF
TRBJ1-1 | TRBD1 | . | TRBV19 | TGTGCCAGTAGTTTCGGGACAGCGAACACTGAAGCTTTCTTT | CASSFGTANTEAFF
TRBJ2-5 | TRBD1 | once | TRBV5-1 | TGCGCCAGCAGGCCCGGACAGGGAAGCGAGACCCAGTACTTC | CASRPGQGSETQYF
TRBJ1-5 | TRBD1 | . | TRBV6-2/TRBV6-3 | TGTGCCAGCAGCCTCACCCCTCCGGGGACAGGGGCACAAAGGCCCCAGCATTTT | CASSLTPPGTGAQRPQHF
TRBJ2-1 | . | . | TRBV10-3 | TGTGCCATCAGTGAGTCGGGCATAGCAGGGGGGAATGAGCAGTTCTTC | CAISESGIAGGNEQFF
TRBJ2-6 | . | . | TRBV9 | TGTGCCAGCAGCCTCGTAGCTATCAGCTCTGGGGCCAACGTCCTGACTTTC | CASSLVAISSGANVLTF
TRBJ2-3 | TRBD2 | . | TRBV7-9 | TGTGCCAGCAGCTCCTCTCTAGCGGGGCAGTATTTT | CASSSSLAGQYF
TRBJ1-1 | . | . | TRBV10-3 | TGTGCCATCACCCCGCGTGGGAGCACTGAAGCTTTCTTT | CAITPRGSTEAFF
TRBJ2-3 | . | . | TRBV24-1 | TGTGCCACCAGTGATTTGCAAACGGGGAAGAAGTATTTT | CATSDLQTGKKYF
TRBJ2-3 | . | . | TRBV5-4 | TGTGCCAGCAGCCCGGACAGTGCCGCTAGCACAGATACGCAGTATTTT | CASSPDSAASTDTQYF
TRBJ1-1 | . | . | TRBV4-2 | TGTGCCAGCAGCCACGGACAGAACACTGAAGCTTTCTTT | CASSHGQNTEAFF
TRBJ2-1 | . | . | TRBV2 | TGTGCCAGCAGTGAAGCAGAGGGGGGGTACAATGAGCAGTTCTTC | CASSEAEGGYNEQFF
TRBJ2-7 | . | . | TRBV10-3 | TGTGCCATCAGCCTGGGGACACTCCTCACCTACGAGCAGTACTTC | CAISLGTLLTYEQYF
TRBJ1-2 | TRBD1 | . | TRBV19 | TGTGCCAGTAGTACCTCCCCGGGACAGGTCTATGGCTACACCTTC | CASSTSPGQVYGYTF
TRBJ2-2 | . | . | TRBV27 | TGTGCCAGCACCTACCTAAAGTTCGGGTTCCCCGGGGAGCTGTTTTTT | CASTYLKFGFPGELFF
TRBJ2-1 | TRBD1 | . | TRBV6-2/TRBV6-3 | TGTGCCAGCACCCCAGCGGGACAGGGGAGGTATGAGCAGTTCTTC | CASTPAGQGRYEQFF
TRBJ1-5 | TRBD1 | . | TRBV18 | TGTGCCAGCTCACGGACAGGGACTAGCAATCAGCCCCAGCATTTT | CASSRTGTSNQPQHF
TRBJ2-7 | . | . | TRBV30 | TGTGCCTGGAGTGTAAGCGGGCTATTGTACGAGCAGTACTTC | CAWSVSGLLYEQYF
TRBJ2-3 | TRBD1 | . | TRBV19 | TGTGCCAGTAGTAGGGACAGCCAGGGAGATACGCAGTATTTT | CASSRDSQGDTQYF
TRBJ2-7 | . | once | TRBV27 | TGTGCCAGCAGTTACCTAGGAACCTACGAGCAGTACTTC | CASSYLGTYEQYF
TRBJ2-1 | . | . | TRBV15 | TGTGCCACCAGCGGGGCTCGTGGCAACTACAATGAGCAGTTCTTC | CATSGARGNYNEQFF
TRBJ1-3 | . | . | TRBV2 | TGTGCCAGCAGCCCCACAGGGTCTGGAAACACCATATATTTT | CASSPTGSGNTIYF
TRBJ1-1 | . | . | TRBV7-2 | TGTGCCAGCAGCTTAGGTAGTTTTGCTGAAGCTTTCTTT | CASSLGSFAEAFF
TRBJ1-1 | . | once | TRBV9 | TGTGCCAGCAGCTCCCCCCCCTGGGGGGGCGGCACTGAAGCTTTCTTT | CASSSPPWGGGTEAFF
TRBJ1-6 | TRBD1 | . | TRBV10-3 | TGTGCCATCAGTGAGGGACAGGGTTGGGATTCACCCCTCCACTTT | CAISEGQGWDSPLHF
TRBJ2-7 | TRBD1 | . | TRBV6-2/TRBV6-3 | TGTGCCAGCAGTACGGGGCAGGGGGCGAAGCGGGCGTTCGAGCAGTACTTC | CASSTGQGAKRAFEQYF
TRBJ1-5 | . | . | TRBV2 | TGTGCCAGCGACGGGGGGTATAGCAATCAGCCCCAGCATTTT | CASDGGYSNQPQHF
TRBJ1-2 | TRBD1 | . | TRBV19 | TGTGCCAGTACAACCCCCCGGACAGGGGACTATGGCTACACCTTC | CASTTPRTGDYGYTF
TRBJ2-6 | . | once | TRBV7-3 | TGTGCCAGCAGCTCCCAGGGGCTCCTCTCTGGGGCCAACGTCCTGACTTTC | CASSSQGLLSGANVLTF
TRBJ2-7 | TRBD1 | . | TRBV24-1 | TGTGCCACCGGCCCAGGGACAGTTACGTCCTACGAGCAGTACTTC | CATGPGTVTSYEQYF
TRBJ2-1 | TRBD2 | . | TRBV3-1/TRBV3-2 | TGTGCCAGCAGCCAAGTGGAGCGGGGGGGCAAGTACAATGAGCAGTTCTTC | CASSQVERGGKYNEQFF
TRBJ2-2 | TRBD2 | once | TRBV5-1 | TGCGCCAGCGTTCTTCTAGCGGGGGCGAACACCGGGGAGCTGTTTTTT | CASVLLAGANTGELFF
TRBJ2-6 | . | . | TRBV18 | TGTGCCAGCTCGCCAGGCAGCTCTGGGGCCAACGTCCTGACTTTC | CASSPGSSGANVLTF
TRBJ2-1 | TRBD2 | once | TRBV7-9 | TGTGCCAGCAGCTTACCGCCAGGACTAGCGGGAGGTAATCGGGATGAGCAGTTCTTC | CASSLPPGLAGGNRDEQFF
TRBJ1-2 | . | few | TRBV7-9 | TGTGCCAGCAGCTTGGCGGGAGACTATGGCTACACCTTC | CASSLAGDYGYTF
TRBJ2-5 | . | . | TRBV3-1/TRBV3-2 | TGTGCCAGCAGCTATGGGACACTTAAAGAGACCCAGTACTTC | CASSYGTLKETQYF
TRBJ1-2 | . | . | TRBV3-1/TRBV3-2 | TGTGCCAGCAGCCAAGATACCGGGGGCTATGGCTACACCTTC | CASSQDTGGYGYTF
TRBJ2-1 | . | once | TRBV5-7 | TGTGCCAGCAGCTCCCTGGACTGCAATGAGCAGTTCTTC | CASSSLDCNEQFF
TRBJ1-5 | . | . | TRBV19 | TGTGCCAGTAGTATAGATCGGGTCAGATCCAATCAGCCCCAGCATTTT | CASSIDRVRSNQPQHF
TRBJ1-2 | . | few | TRBV27 | TGTGCCAGCCACCCCGGGCCTCGGAGGGCTACCTATGGCTACACCTTC | CASHPGPRRATYGYTF
TRBJ1-1 | . | . | TRBV30 | TGTGCCTGGAGCGTACAGGGGAACACTGAAGCTTTCTTT | CAWSVQGNTEAFF
TRBJ2-2 | TRBD2 | . | TRBV5-4 | TGTGCCAGCAGCTTGGCTGCTAGCGGGGACTTCCTCCGGGAGCTGTTTTTT | CASSLAASGDFLRELFF
TRBJ1-5 | . | . | TRBV6-2/TRBV6-3 | TGTGCCAGCAGTTCCCGGACCGGGGAAAGAAATCAGCCCCAGCATTTT | CASSSRTGERNQPQHF
TRBJ1-3 | . | . | TRBV4-3 | TGCGCCAGCAGCCAAGATCCGGCCTCGGGGAGCTCTGGAAACACCATATATTTT | CASSQDPASGSSGNTIYF
TRBJ2-2 | . | . | TRBV5-1 | TGCGCCAGCAGCTTGGATTCGCAGGGGAACACCGGGGAGCTGTTTTTT | CASSLDSQGNTGELFF
TRBJ1-5 | TRBD1 | . | TRBV7-8 | TGTGCCAGCAGCTCCAGGACAGGTGGATCCAATCAGCCCCAGCATTTT | CASSSRTGGSNQPQHF
TRBJ2-3 | TRBD2 | . | TRBV13 | TGTGCCAGCAAAGGGAGGGCCCGCACAGATACGCAGTATTTT | CASKGRARTDTQYF
TRBJ1-6 | TRBD1 | once | TRBV18 | TGTGCCAGCTCACGAGACAGGGCTGGGTATAATTCACCCCTCCACTTT | CASSRDRAGYNSPLHF
TRBJ1-1 | TRBD1 | . | TRBV5-6 | TGTGCCAGCACCTTATTTGACAGGGCGAACACTGAAGCTTTCTTT | CASTLFDRANTEAFF
TRBJ1-6 | . | . | TRBV27 | TGTGCCAGCAGTCCCGACAGCCTCAATTCACCCCTCCACTTT | CASSPDSLNSPLHF
TRBJ1-2 | TRBD1 | . | TRBV19 | TGTGCCAGTAGACCCCAGGGGGCCACGGGGGGCTACACCTTC | CASRPQGATGGYTF
TRBJ1-4 | TRBD1 | . | TRBV5-4 | TGTGCCAGCAGCTTGGGGACAGGGAGTAATGAAAAACTGTTTTTT | CASSLGTGSNEKLFF
TRBJ2-1 | . | . | TRBV27 | TGTGCCAGCAGTCTTCAAGTCAGGGAAGGAGAGCAGTTCTTC | CASSLQVREGEQFF